This TCR beta chain was sequenced in a study of shared clonotypes between healthy human individuals. At deep level, the assay was performed. The protocol was immunoSEQ multiplex PCR, while the TCRdb copy is restricted to in-frame clones and leaves out a portion. Found here are about a million clones, about 75% of them singletons; the top ten hold about 1.5%. This CDR3 comprises 13 residues. The V end lost 3 bases, the J end lost 5 bases, and 10 bases lay between the germline ends. Germline V gene lookup returns CDR1 SGHVS and CDR2 FNYEAQ. Study results and limitations: Against clonotypes common to all four donors, non-shared ones had lower generation probabilities. The naive CD4 repertoires of four donors were compared, and approximately 4.5% of clonotypes were shared.

This clone was seen more than once but under ten times. Its antigen is undetermined. This receptor was obtained from a man aged 18 to 29 in good health. The sequenced sample consisted of memory CD4+ T cells sorted from blood. Subset: CD45RA-negative fraction. V usage is TRBV7-6 and J usage is TRBJ1-1; D gene ambiguous. The chain's CDR3 is CASSFLESTEAFF. CDR3 in DNA: TGTGCCAGCAGCTTTCTCGAGAGTACTGAAGCTTTCTTT.